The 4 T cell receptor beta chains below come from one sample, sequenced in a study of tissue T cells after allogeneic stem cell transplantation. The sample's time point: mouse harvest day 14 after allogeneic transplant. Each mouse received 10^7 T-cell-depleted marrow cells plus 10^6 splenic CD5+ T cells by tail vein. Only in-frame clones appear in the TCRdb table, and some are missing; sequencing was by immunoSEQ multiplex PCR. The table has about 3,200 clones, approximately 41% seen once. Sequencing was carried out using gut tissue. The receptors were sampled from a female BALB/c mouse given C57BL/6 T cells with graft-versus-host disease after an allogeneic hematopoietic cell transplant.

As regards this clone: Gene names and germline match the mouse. Incomplete CDR3 DNA: TGTGCCAGCTCTCTCCGGGGAGGGGGAGACACCCAGTAC. Translation gives CASSLRGGGDTQY. The complete CDR3 sequence is CASSLRGGGDTQYF. The chain carries TRBV12-1 and TRBJ2-5; weak D call: TRBD1 (6 bases). The missing CDR3 end, 1 residue past where the read stops, is filled in from the germline J gene. The V and J ends lost 0 bases and 5 bases respectively, with 11 bases between them. Germline V gene data show CDR1 as SGHSN and CDR2 as HYEKVE. The CDR3 runs to 14 residues.

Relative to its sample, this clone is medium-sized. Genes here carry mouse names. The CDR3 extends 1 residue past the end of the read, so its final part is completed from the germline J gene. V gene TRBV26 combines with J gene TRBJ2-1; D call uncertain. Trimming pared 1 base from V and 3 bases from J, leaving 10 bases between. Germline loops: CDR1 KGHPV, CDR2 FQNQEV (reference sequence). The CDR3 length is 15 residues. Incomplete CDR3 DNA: TGTGCCAGCAGTCTGTACCAAGAGGGCTATGCTGAGCAGTTC. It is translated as CASSLYQEGYAEQF. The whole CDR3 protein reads CASSLYQEGYAEQFF. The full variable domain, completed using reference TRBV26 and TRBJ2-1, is NSKVIQTPRYLVKGQGQKAKMRCIPEKGHPVVFWYQQNKNNEFKFLINFQNQEVLQQIDMTEKRFSAECPSNSPCSLEIQSSEAGDSALYLCASSLYQEGYAEQFFGPGTRLTVL.

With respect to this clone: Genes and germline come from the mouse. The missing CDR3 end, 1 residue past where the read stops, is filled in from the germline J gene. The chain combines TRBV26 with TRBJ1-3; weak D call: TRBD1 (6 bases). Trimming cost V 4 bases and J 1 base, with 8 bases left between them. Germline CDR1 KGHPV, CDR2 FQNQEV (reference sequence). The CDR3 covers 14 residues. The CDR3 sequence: CASSPQGSGNTLYF. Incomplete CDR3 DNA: TGTGCCAGCAGTCCCCAGGGGTCTGGAAATACGCTCTAT. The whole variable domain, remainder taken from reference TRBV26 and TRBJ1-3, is NSKVIQTPRYLVKGQGQKAKMRCIPEKGHPVVFWYQQNKNNEFKFLINFQNQEVLQQIDMTEKRFSAECPSNSPCSLEIQSSEAGDSALYLCASSPQGSGNTLYFGEGSRLIVV.

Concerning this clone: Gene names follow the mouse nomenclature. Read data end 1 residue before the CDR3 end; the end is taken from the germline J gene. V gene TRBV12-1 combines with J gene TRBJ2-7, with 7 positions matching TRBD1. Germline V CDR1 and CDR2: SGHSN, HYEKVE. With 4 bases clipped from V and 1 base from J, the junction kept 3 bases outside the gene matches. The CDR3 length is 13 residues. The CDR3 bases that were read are TGTGCCAGCTCGTACAGGGGTTCCTATGAACAGTAC. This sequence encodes CASSYRGSYEQY. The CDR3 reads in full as CASSYRGSYEQYF.